A single count supports the clone carrying this T cell receptor beta chain. The antigen is undetermined. This record comes from a study of T cell responses to AZD1222 COVID-19 vaccine. Germline CDR1 and CDR2: MNHEY and SVGEGT. V lost 0 bases, J lost 1 base, and 1 base stayed unmatched. This CDR3 has 15 residues. Profiled with immunoSEQ multiplex PCR; TCRdb holds only in-frame clones, not every one. The sample includes 60,000 to 80,000 clones, about three quarters seen only once; the top ten take roughly 50%. Study-wide findings and caveats: Spike-specific TCR repertoires showed rising breadth and depth after two AZD1222 doses. The study sampled repertoires only after the peak T cell response. Targeting of unmutated variant regions was reportedly seen in nearly half of spike-specific TCRs.

The study pooled second doses at about 4 or about 12 weeks. The rearrangement uses TRBV6-2 or TRBV6-3 and TRBJ2-5; 8 bases line up with TRBD1. Sequencing was performed on peripheral blood, taken 28 days after the second AZD1222 dose. The clonotype originates from an adult who received the AZD1222 COVID-19 vaccine. The DNA of the CDR3 is TGTGCCAGCAGTTACTCGGGACAGGTCCAAGAGACCCAGTACTTC. It is translated as CASSYSGQVQETQYF.